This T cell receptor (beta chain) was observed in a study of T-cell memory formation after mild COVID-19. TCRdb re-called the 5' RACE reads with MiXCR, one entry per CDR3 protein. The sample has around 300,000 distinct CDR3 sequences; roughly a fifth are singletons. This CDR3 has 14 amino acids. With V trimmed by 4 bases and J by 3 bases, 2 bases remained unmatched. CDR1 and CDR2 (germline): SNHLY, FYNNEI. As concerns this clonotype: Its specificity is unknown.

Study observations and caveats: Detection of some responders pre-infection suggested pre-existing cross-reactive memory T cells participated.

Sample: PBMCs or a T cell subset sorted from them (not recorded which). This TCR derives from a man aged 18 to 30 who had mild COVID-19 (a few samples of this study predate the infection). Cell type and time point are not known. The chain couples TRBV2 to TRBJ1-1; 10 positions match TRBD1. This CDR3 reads CASSGQGADTEAFF. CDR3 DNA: TGTGCCAGCAGTGGACAGGGGGCGGACACTGAAGCTTTCTTT.